This T cell receptor (beta chain) originates from a study of vaccination effects on CD4 cells after COVID-19. After expansion with viral peptide pools in the ViraFEST assay, antigen-specific CD4+ T cells were sequenced. Investigators separated out CD4+ T cells once around nine days of culture had passed. Two-dose vaccination with either BNT162b2 or mRNA-1273 was given to the participants. V lost 3 bases, J lost 4 bases, and 12 bases lay in between. The CDR3 length is 14 residues. CDR1 and CDR2 (germline): SNHLY, FYNNEI. Points on this clone: Its antigen is unidentified.

Profiled with immunoSEQ multiplex PCR; TCRdb holds only in-frame clones, not every one. The sample lists roughly 55,000 clones, roughly 78% seen once, with roughly 2% in the top ten. The sequences come from CD4+ T cells from PBMCs cultured with HCoV-OC43 spike peptides, collected after COVID-19 vaccination. Subset of the sample: HCoV-OC43 spike overlapping peptide pool stimulation. The TCR comes from a human donor who received a COVID-19 vaccine. The rearrangement uses TRBV2 and TRBJ2-5; D gene uncertain. CDR3 nucleotides: TGTGCCAGCAGTGACGCTCTGGGCGCAGAGACCCAGTACTTC. It specifies CASSDALGAETQYF.